One sample yielded the 5 T cell receptor beta chains listed below, sequenced in a study of CD4 and CD8 cells across lung adenocarcinoma regions (dated by TCRdb to the late 2010s). The method was PCR. Sequencer: HiSeq X Ten. Using fastp at Q25 and MiXCR, TCRdb reprocessed the public reads and kept productive beta chains. Rows are combined by CDR3 protein, so each entry shows the most common genes and DNA. The sample profile shows nearly 4,000 distinct CDR3 sequences; around 54% of them were found once. The ten largest clonotypes hold 24% of the sample. The sample comprised CD4+ T cells from the margin of a lung tumor. The cell subset or site label, as the study defines it: tumor margin region. These receptors were obtained from a female donor with lung adenocarcinoma. The CD4 and CD8 labels of this study may be unreliable.

For this clonotype: This CDR3 fails to terminate in the conserved phenylalanine or tryptophan, so it likely reflects a read error. The DNA is omitted, as the CDR3 cannot be located on it reliably, and the CDR3 follows TCRdb's listing. The V call is TRBV10-3, the J call TRBJ2-5; TRBD1 reflects the table's D call only, with no check against the DNA. The CDR3 is 17 amino acids in total, end residues counted. Germline assignment: CDR1 ENHRY and CDR2 SYGVKD. The CDR3 sequence is CAIRRPVLPRSTRSVEP.

V and J are TRBV4-3 and TRBJ1-1; no firm D call. This CDR3 region has 15 residues. Trimming pared 0 bases from V and 2 bases from J, leaving 10 bases between. CDR1 is LGHNA, CDR2 YSLEER, per germline. The CDR3 bases are TGCGCCAGCAGCCAAGAACCGGGGTTAAACACTGAAGCTTTCTTT. As protein: CASSQEPGLNTEAFF.

The rearrangement uses TRBV9 and TRBJ2-1; D gene ambiguous. The germline CDR1 and CDR2 sequences are SGDLS and YYNGEE. CDR3 length equals 17 residues. The germline V and J ends were trimmed by 2 bases and 0 bases, with 15 bases remaining between them. For the CDR3, the DNA is TGTGCCAGCAGCGTGGGGTTGACCTCGAGCTCCTACAATGAGCAGTTCTTC. Its protein product is CASSVGLTSSSYNEQFF.

This clonotype was observed a single time. The genes are TRBV6-5 and TRBJ2-1; tentatively, D is TRBD2 (6 bases). Judging by the DNA end, TRBJ2-7 fits better; the J call may be wrong. Looked up from germline, CDR1 is MNHEY and CDR2 is SVGAGI. The length of the CDR3 is 16 residues. CDR3 sequence reads: CASSYATGVGTYEQYF. The DNA of the CDR3 is TGTGCCAGCAGTTACGCAACGGGGGTAGGGACCTACGAGCAGTACTTC.

The chain links TRBV7-2 to TRBJ2-5; possibly TRBD2 for D (6 bases). V was clipped by 5 bases and J by 2 bases, with 9 bases between them. CDR3 length equals 13 residues. CDR1 SGHTA and CDR2 FQGNSA come from the germline V gene. The DNA for the CDR3 is TGTGCCAGCAGCCGGGAGACTCAAGAGACCCAGTACTTC. It codes for CASSRETQETQYF.